A selection of T cell receptor beta chains follows, all from one sample in a study of cytomegalovirus exposure and HLA in healthy donors. Sequencing used immunoSEQ multiplex PCR; TCRdb keeps in-frame clones, though not all of them. This table holds about 140,000 clones, roughly 86% found once. The sequenced sample consisted of PBMCs. The receptors come from a young man in good health and CMV-seropositive. CDR3s include the opening cysteine and the closing phenylalanine or tryptophan. Each record gives: CDR3 length, V gene, J gene, D gene, clone size, CDR3 DNA, CDR3 protein. The D gene is left open where the match is weak. Clone size is given for some rows only: seen once, a few or many times, or a class if the clone is expanded.

>14|TRBV6-6|TRBJ2-2|-|-
TGTGCCAGCAGCAAACTAGCAGGGGGCGGGGAGCTGTTTTTT
CASSKLAGGGELFF
>16|TRBV5-1|TRBJ1-4|TRBD1|-
TGCGCCAGCAGCTGGGGACAGAGTGCAACTAATGAAAAACTGTTTTTT
CASSWGQSATNEKLFF
>12|TRBV19|TRBJ2-1|-|-
TGTGCCAGTCGTGCGACTAGCAATGAGCAGTTCTTC
CASRATSNEQFF
>14|TRBV6-5|TRBJ2-3|TRBD1|-
TGTGCCAGCAGGAGGACAGGGCTGGCAGATACGCAGTATTTT
CASRRTGLADTQYF
>13|TRBV29-1|TRBJ1-1|-|few
TGCAGCGTTGAACCCAAAATGAACACTGAAGCTTTCTTT
CSVEPKMNTEAFF
>14|TRBV27|TRBJ2-7|-|-
TGTGCCAGCAGTTTAAGCAGGGACTTCTACGAGCAGTACTTC
CASSLSRDFYEQYF
>16|TRBV19|TRBJ2-2|TRBD2|-
TGTGCCAGTAGTATGGTCGGCGGGAGTCCCCCCGGGGAGCTGTTTTTT
CASSMVGGSPPGELFF
>14|TRBV2|TRBJ1-1|-|-
TGTGCCAGCAGTGAAGCGCGGTCTAACACTGAAGCTTTCTTT
CASSEARSNTEAFF
>14|TRBV19|TRBJ1-2|-|-
TGTGCCAGTACCATCCTCTATGGGGGACAAAGCTACACCTTC
CASTILYGGQSYTF
>15|TRBV4-1|TRBJ2-7|TRBD2|few
TGCGCCAGCAGCCTCCGGACTAGCGGGCCCCACGAGCAGTACTTC
CASSLRTSGPHEQYF
>15|TRBV28|TRBJ1-1|TRBD1|-
TGTGCCAGCAGTTTATACGCCAGGGGGCAAAGTTTGGCTTTCTTT
CASSLYARGQSLAFF
>14|TRBV11-3|TRBJ2-1|-|once
TGTGCCAGCAGCTTAGGTTCAGGGCACAATGAGCAGTTCTTC
CASSLGSGHNEQFF
>14|TRBV6-5|TRBJ2-7|-|few
TGTGCCAGCAGCCCCTACAGGGACTCCTACGAGCAGTACTTC
CASSPYRDSYEQYF
>14|TRBV7-9|TRBJ1-1|-|few
TGTGCCAGCAGACAGGACCTCTGGGGCACTGAAGCTTTCTTT
CASRQDLWGTEAFF
>15|TRBV5-1|TRBJ2-5|TRBD1|once
TGCGCCAGCAGCCTGCTGGGACAGCTCCAAGAGACCCAGTACTTC
CASSLLGQLQETQYF
>15|TRBV28|TRBJ2-2|TRBD2|-
TGTGCCAGCAGCCTGGCGGGAGTTTTAGGCGGGGAGCTGTTTTTT
CASSLAGVLGGELFF
>16|TRBV7-9|TRBJ1-1|-|-
TGTGCCAGCAGCTTAGGGAGGGACCCAATGAACACTGAAGCTTTCTTT
CASSLGRDPMNTEAFF
>13|TRBV19|TRBJ1-2|-|-
TGTGCCAGTTTGGGGGCGTTTAACTATGGCTACACCTTC
CASLGAFNYGYTF
>12|TRBV13|TRBJ1-1|-|once
TGTGCCAGCAGAGGCGGAACCCCTGAAGCTTTCTTT
CASRGGTPEAFF
>14|TRBV6-1|TRBJ1-5|TRBD1|-
TGTGCCAGCGAGCCGGGACAGCCCTATCAGCCCCAGCATTTT
CASEPGQPYQPQHF
>15|TRBV5-1|TRBJ2-1|TRBD1|-
TGCGCCAGCAGCGCGACCGGGACAGGGGTCAATGAGCAGTTCTTC
CASSATGTGVNEQFF
>15|TRBV6-5|TRBJ1-5|TRBD1|once
TGTGCCAGCAGCCCGGACAGGGGGCGCAATCAGCCCCAGCATTTT
CASSPDRGRNQPQHF
>13|TRBV28|TRBJ2-1|TRBD1|-
TGTGCCAGCAGTTCGGGGGACAGGTTTTATGGCTTCTTC
CASSSGDRFYGFF
>21|TRBV27|TRBJ1-5|TRBD1|-
TGTGCCAGCAGTTTCGCTCCCGGGACAGGAGGGCTAGGATCGACCAATCAGCCCCAGCATTTT
CASSFAPGTGGLGSTNQPQHF
>17|TRBV28|TRBJ1-2|-|-
TGTGCCAGCAGTCGGGGAGGCTCTGTTGCGGGGGGGAGTGGCTACACCTTC
CASSRGGSVAGGSGYTF
>14|TRBV27|TRBJ1-5|-|-
TGTGCCAGCAGGCCCGGGGGGGTGTTTCAGCCCCAGCATTTT
CASRPGGVFQPQHF
>13|TRBV7-2|TRBJ1-1|-|few
TGTGCCAGCAGCTCTATTCCAGGTTTTGAAGCTTTCTTT
CASSSIPGFEAFF
>16|TRBV19|TRBJ2-1|TRBD2|once
TGTGCCAGTAGTTCCGTTTGGGCGCGGGGGAATGGGGAGCAGTTCTTC
CASSSVWARGNGEQFF
>17|TRBV7-2|TRBJ1-4|TRBD1|-
TGTGCCAGCAGCTTAGTAGGGGGCAGGGTAAATAATGAAAAACTGTTTTTT
CASSLVGGRVNNEKLFF
>14|TRBV5-6|TRBJ2-3|TRBD2|-
TGTGCCAGCAGCCTGACTAGCCCGACAGATACGCAGTATTTT
CASSLTSPTDTQYF
>15|TRBV28|TRBJ2-7|TRBD1|-
TGTGCCAGCAGTTTCCAGACAGGGAGTTTGGACGAGCAGTACTTC
CASSFQTGSLDEQYF
>16|TRBV7-9|TRBJ2-5|-|-
TGTGCCAGCAGCTTAGAGATTTCGCGGGGTAGGGAGACCCAGTACTTC
CASSLEISRGRETQYF
>15|TRBV27|TRBJ2-7|TRBD2|-
TGTGCCAGCAGTTTACGACTAGCGGGAACCTACGAGCAGTACTTC
CASSLRLAGTYEQYF
>15|TRBV2|TRBJ2-1|-|-
TGTGCCAGCATTGGGGCGGGGAGCTCCTACAATGAGCAGTTCTTC
CASIGAGSSYNEQFF
>16|TRBV25-1|TRBJ1-3|-|once
TGTGCCAGCAGTGAGGCTGACTATTTCTCTGGAAACACCATATATTTT
CASSEADYFSGNTIYF